This T cell receptor beta chain came from a study of T cell responses to AZD1222 COVID-19 vaccine. With regard to this clone: Antigen specificity is unknown.

The V gene's germline CDR1 is SEHNR and CDR2 FQNEAQ (reference sequence). V lost 2 bases, J lost 14 bases, and 15 bases lay in between. CDR3 length: 12 residues. This table comes from immunoSEQ multiplex PCR, and its TCRdb copy is limited to in-frame clones, with some not included. The table lists 100,000 to 150,000 clones, 90% to 95% of them singletons, with around 1.6% in the top ten. Whole-study results and caveats: Most donors were white British, females outnumbered males, and clonal diversity was possibly underestimated. Across the whole spike, CD4 TCRs peaked at regions 160-218 and 743-854. The repertoires were collected only after the peak T cell response. Baseline serology detected seropositivity in only 6 or 7 AZD1222 recipients.

The rearrangement uses TRBV7-9 and TRBJ1-2; the D gene is possibly TRBD1 (6 bases). Source: peripheral blood, taken on day 0 of AZD1222 vaccination. This receptor was identified in an adult in good health. CDR3 nucleotides: TGTGCCAGCAGCTTATCGCAGGGGTCGAATACCTTC. Protein product: CASSLSQGSNTF.